This T cell receptor beta chain was recovered during a study of blood T cell repertoires in COVID-19. Per the original data handling: Amplified reference gene primers provided the basis for estimating nucleated cell counts. The data were produced by immunoSEQ multiplex PCR, yet TCRdb's version contains in-frame clones alone and is incomplete. V and J calls and clone size are as listed in that table; D and trimming were resolved from the DNA. The sample lists about 120,000 clones, roughly 91% occurring once. Trimming removed 4 bases from V and 7 bases from J, with 7 bases in between. The CDR3 sequence is 12 residues long. Germline loops: CDR1 MDHEN, CDR2 SYDVKM.

The chain combines TRBV28 with TRBJ2-2; D is uncertain. What was sequenced was peripheral blood. This TCR came from a human donor with acute or convalescent COVID-19. The donor label of this sample is uncertain. The CDR3 protein is CASSSPGGELFF. CDR3 nucleotide sequence: TGTGCCAGCAGTTCCCCGGGCGGGGAGCTGTTTTTT.